One and the same sample provided the 22 T cell receptor beta chains below, sequenced in a study of T-cell reconstitution after alpha-beta-depleted transplantation in children. The authors prepared the TCRbeta library with unique molecular identifiers. TCRdb itself ran the PCR reads through MiXCR, one entry per CDR3 protein. The table lists about 200,000 distinct CDR3 sequences, approximately 6% of them singletons, with around 4.1% in the top ten. The sample in question was PBMCs, obtained before TCRalphabeta/CD19-depleted stem cell transplant. The receptors stem from a girl under three years old with combined immunodeficiency, due to receive a stem cell transplant.

This clonotype was counted many times. This chain connects TRBV28 to TRBJ2-2; D is unclear. From germline, CDR1 is MDHEN and CDR2 SYDVKM. V lost 6 bases, J lost 1 base, and 9 bases lay in between. CDR3 length: 14 amino acids. The CDR3 DNA follows: TGTGCCAGCAGGCATAACCAGAACACCGGGGAGCTGTTTTTT. Its protein product is CASRHNQNTGELFF.

This clonotype was recorded at least ten times. J is TRBJ1-2 and V is TRBV28; TRBD1 agrees at 7 bases. The CDR3 extends over 15 amino acids. J gave up 4 bases and V 6 bases, and 11 bases lay outside the gene matches. Germline CDR1 and CDR2: MDHEN and SYDVKM. CDR3 protein: CASSLPPGTVYGYTF. CDR3 DNA: TGTGCCAGCAGCCTACCTCCAGGGACAGTCTATGGCTACACCTTC.

This clonotype has at least ten counts. The V call is TRBV12-3 or TRBV12-4, the J call TRBJ2-5; 9 nucleotides line up with TRBD1. V trimming: 6 bases; J trimming: 1 base; junction bases outside the gene matches: 6. The length of the CDR3 is 15 residues. CDR3 sequence (DNA): TGTGCCAGCAGCCCGACAGGGGGGCTCCAAGAGACCCAGTACTTC. Protein: CASSPTGGLQETQYF.

This rearrangement joins TRBV5-1 to TRBJ2-7; 10 bases match TRBD1. Germline V gene sequence: CDR1 SGHRS, CDR2 YFSETQ. This CDR3 is 14 amino acids long. V was clipped by 4 bases and J by 3 bases; unmatched bases: 4. The CDR3 region is CASSRGTGVYEQYF. In DNA form, the CDR3 reads TGCGCCAGCAGCCGAGGGACAGGGGTCTACGAGCAGTACTTC.

This clonotype was detected ten times or more. CDR3: CASSPGHSTEAFF. The CDR3 DNA sequence: TGCGCCAGCAGCCCGGGACATTCGACTGAAGCTTTCTTT. The chain recombines TRBV4-1 with TRBJ1-1; D is possibly TRBD1 (6 bases). V was shortened by 4 bases and J by 5 bases, with 11 bases between the two germline ends. CDR3 length: 13 amino acids. CDR1 and CDR2 (germline): MGHRA, YSYEKL.

There are many counts of this clonotype. The CDR3 is CASSLIGTGTSGGYEQYF. The CDR3 DNA reads TGCGCCAGCAGCTTGATTGGCACCGGGACTAGCGGGGGATACGAGCAGTACTTC. The chain combines TRBV5-1 with TRBJ2-7; 14 positions match TRBD2. Germline V gene lookup returns CDR1 SGHRS and CDR2 YFSETQ. The CDR3 runs 18 residues. Trimming took 1 base from V and 4 from J; bases not matched to a gene: 10.

This clonotype was recorded at least ten times. The chain joins TRBV7-9 to TRBJ2-7; tentative D call: TRBD1 (5 bases). This CDR3 spans 16 amino acids. Trimming removed 5 bases at V and 1 base at J, with 18 bases between. Germline CDR1 reads SEHNR; CDR2 reads FQNEAQ (reference sequence). CDR3 loop: CASSRQVGLYSYEQYF. CDR3 nucleotides: TGTGCCAGCAGCCGACAAGTGGGGCTATATTCCTACGAGCAGTACTTC. The full variable domain, with the rest looked up from reference TRBV7-9 and TRBJ2-7, is DTGVSQNPRHKITKRGQNVTFRCDPISEHNRLYWYRQTLGQGPEFLTYFQNEAQLEKSRLLSDRFSAERPKGSFSTLEIQRTEQGDSAMYLCASSRQVGLYSYEQYFGPGTRLTVT.

About this clonotype itself: A single base separates this from a much larger clone, so it may be a read error. This chain uses TRBV24-1 with TRBJ2-2, with TRBD1 matching 9 bases. The CDR3 has 17 amino acids. CDR1 and CDR2 (germline): KGHDR, SFDVKD. The CDR3 DNA follows: TGTGCCACCAGCCGGACAGGGGAGCCCCCGAACACCGGGGAGCTGGTTTTT. Translating gives CATSRTGEPPNTGELVF.

This clonotype appeared many times. The chain carries TRBV29-1 and TRBJ2-3, with 9 bases aligning to TRBD2. This CDR3 contains 14 residues. The ends lost 1 base at V and 10 bases at J; junction bases unmatched: 9. CDR1 is SQVTM, CDR2 ANQGSEA, per germline. The CDR3 bases are TGCAGCGTTGAAGTTGTCGCGGGAGGGCCAGCGCAGTATTTT. It is translated as CSVEVVAGGPAQYF.

This clonotype was recorded at least ten times. This chain joins TRBV19 and TRBJ2-4; D is possibly TRBD2 (5 bases). CDR3 length: 15 residues. With 3 bases removed from V and 0 bases from J, the gap between germline ends came to 9 bases. In germline, CDR1 is LNHDA, CDR2 SQIVND (reference sequence). The CDR3 is CASSMERIAKNIQYF. For the CDR3, the DNA is TGTGCCAGTAGTATGGAGCGGATAGCCAAAAACATTCAGTACTTC.

This clonotype was seen at least ten times. The CDR3, as DNA: TGCGCCAGCAGCTTGGATGCAGGACCCTTTGAAGCTTTCTTT. Translated, it gives CASSLDAGPFEAFF. This chain joins TRBV5-1 and TRBJ1-1; D remains unclear. With 0 bases removed from V and 7 bases from J, the gap between germline ends came to 13 bases. CDR1 SGHRS and CDR2 YFSETQ come from the germline V gene. The CDR3 length is 14 residues.

This clonotype occurred many times. The chain employs TRBV7-3 and TRBJ2-1; 11 nucleotides align to TRBD2. The germline gives CDR1 SGHTA, CDR2 FQGTGA. V lost 5 bases, J lost 7 bases, and 7 bases stayed unmatched. This CDR3 spans 15 amino acids. DNA of the CDR3: TGTGCCAGCAGCCGACTAACTAGCGGGAGTAATGAGCAGTTCTTC. This codes for CASSRLTSGSNEQFF.

Many counts were recorded for this clonotype. The chain carries TRBV2 and TRBJ2-5; weak D call: TRBD1 (5 bases). The length of the CDR3 is 14 residues. Germline lookup yields CDR1 SNHLY and CDR2 FYNNEI. Trimming shortened V by 0 bases and J by 2 bases, and 7 bases separated the two germline ends. The CDR3 DNA reads TGTGCCAGCAGTGAAGCACGACAGCAAGAGACCCAGTACTTC. It encodes CASSEARQQETQYF.

This clonotype was recorded many times. The chain couples TRBV28 to TRBJ1-1; D remains unclear. V was shortened by 3 bases and J by 5 bases, with 16 bases between the two germline ends. Germline CDR1 is MDHEN and CDR2 is SYDVKM. CDR3 length: 15 amino acids. CDR3 sequence: CASSLALTGRTEAFF. The CDR3 DNA reads TGTGCCAGCAGTTTGGCCTTGACGGGGAGAACTGAAGCTTTCTTT.

In this sample, this clonotype turned up many times. The V and J genes are TRBV6-2 or TRBV6-3 and TRBJ2-2; 12 positions match TRBD2. Trimming removed 7 bases from V and 2 bases from J; junction bases left unmatched: 11. Germline CDR1 MNHEY, CDR2 SVGEGT. The CDR3 consists of 18 residues. CDR3 nucleotide sequence: TGTGCCAGCAAAAGACGGACTAGCGGGGCCCGAAACACCGGGGAGCTGTTTTTT. This encodes CASKRRTSGARNTGELFF.

The chain has TRBV7-3 and TRBJ2-1; TRBD2 aligns across 7 bases. The CDR3 contains 14 residues. V lost 8 bases and J lost 9; bases outside the gene matches: 13. From germline, CDR1 is SGHTA and CDR2 FQGTGA. The CDR3 region has the DNA TGTGCCAGCTGTCGAGGCGGGGGTGTCGGTGAGCAGTTCTTC. It specifies CASCRGGGVGEQFF.

The sample holds a few counts of this clonotype. The chain uses TRBV14 and TRBJ2-5, with D unclear. The CDR3 is made up of 16 amino acids. Germline-derived CDR1 and CDR2 are SGHDN and FVKESK. The ends were cut back, 1 base at V and 5 bases at J, with 17 bases in the middle. The CDR3 DNA sequence: TGTGCCAGCAGCCAAGTATGGGCGCAAACCTTGGAGACCCAGTACTTC. Translating gives CASSQVWAQTLETQYF. The full variable domain, completed using reference TRBV14 and TRBJ2-5, is EAGVTQFPSHSVIEKGQTVTLRCDPISGHDNLYWYRRVMGKEIKFLLHFVKESKQDESGMPNNRFLAERTGGTYSTLKVQPAELEDSGVYFCASSQVWAQTLETQYFGPGTRLLVL.

This chain joins TRBV15 and TRBJ1-5; D is undetermined. Trimming shortened V by 8 bases and J by 4 bases, and 6 bases separated the two germline ends. CDR3 length: 11 amino acids. In germline, CDR1 is LNHNV, CDR2 YYDKDF (reference sequence). The chain's CDR3 is CATPQNQPQHF. The CDR3, as DNA: TGTGCCACCCCCCAGAATCAGCCCCAGCATTTT.

This clonotype was detected ten times or more. The chain joins TRBV7-3 to TRBJ1-1; the D is unclear. Germline assignment: CDR1 SGHTA and CDR2 FQGTGA. Between the trimmed V and J ends, which lost 4 bases and 7 bases, there was a span of 16 bases. CDR3 size: 14 residues. In nucleotides, the CDR3 is TGTGCCAGCAGCTCGGACTCCTTTCAGGATGAAGCTTTCTTT. Translated: CASSSDSFQDEAFF.

This clonotype has at least ten counts. This chain connects TRBV4-1 to TRBJ2-2; D is unclear. The CDR3 length is 13 residues. V was cut by 0 bases and J by 6 bases, with 5 bases left in between. Looked up from germline, CDR1 is MGHRA and CDR2 is YSYEKL. CDR3 sequence: CASSQDPPGELFF. The CDR3 coding sequence is TGCGCCAGCAGCCAAGATCCCCCCGGGGAGCTGTTTTTT.

This clonotype was recorded many times. This chain joins TRBV20-1 and TRBJ2-3; 8 nucleotides align to TRBD1. This CDR3 spans 15 amino acids. Germline V gene data show CDR1 as DFQATT and CDR2 as SNEGSKA (reference sequence). Losses at the gene ends were 1 base for V and 4 bases for J; bases not matched to a gene: 7. The chain's CDR3 is CSARGMTQGADTQYF. CDR3 nucleotides: TGCAGTGCTAGAGGAATGACACAGGGGGCAGATACGCAGTATTTT.

There are many counts of this clonotype. The genes are TRBV29-1 and TRBJ1-2; TRBD1 agrees at 8 bases. Per the germline V gene, CDR1 is SQVTM and CDR2 is ANQGSEA. The CDR3 totals 14 residues. The ends lost 0 bases at V and 3 bases at J; junction bases unmatched: 3. In nucleotides, the CDR3 is TGCAGCGTTGAAGAATCGGACAGGGACTATGGCTACACCTTC. This sequence encodes CSVEESDRDYGYTF.